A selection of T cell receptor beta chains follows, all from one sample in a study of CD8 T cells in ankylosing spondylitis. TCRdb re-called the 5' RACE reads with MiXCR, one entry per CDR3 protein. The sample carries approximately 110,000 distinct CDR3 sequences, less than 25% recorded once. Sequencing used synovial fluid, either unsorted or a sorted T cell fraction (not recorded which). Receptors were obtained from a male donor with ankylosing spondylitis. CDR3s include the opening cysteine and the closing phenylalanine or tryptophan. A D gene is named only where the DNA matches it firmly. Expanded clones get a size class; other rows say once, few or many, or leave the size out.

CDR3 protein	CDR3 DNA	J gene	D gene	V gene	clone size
CASTNPTSGREGSYNEQFF	TGTGCCAGCACCAACCCGACTAGCGGGAGGGAGGGCTCCTACAATGAGCAGTTCTTC	TRBJ2-1	TRBD2	TRBV9	NA
CSSHGTDTQYF	TGCAGTAGCCATGGGACAGATACGCAGTATTTT	TRBJ2-3	NA	TRBV20-1	NA
CASSRAMSTEAFF	TGTGCCAGCAGCCGGGCTATGAGCACTGAAGCTTTCTTT	TRBJ1-1	NA	TRBV3-1	few
CASSLRTRGETQYF	TGTGCCAGCAGCTTACGGACTAGAGGAGAGACCCAGTACTTC	TRBJ2-5	TRBD2	TRBV5-6	few
CASSLEQIYNKQFF	TGCGCCAGCAGCTTGGAGCAGATTTACAATAAGCAGTTCTTC	TRBJ2-1	NA	TRBV5-1	NA
CSASSGGSYNEQFF	TGCAGTGCTAGTTCTGGCGGCTCCTACAATGAGCAGTTCTTC	TRBJ2-1	NA	TRBV20-1	few
CASRIGTLATNEKLFF	TGTGCCAGCAGGATAGGGACCTTAGCAACTAATGAAAAACTGTTTTTT	TRBJ1-4	NA	TRBV27	NA
CASMLPGVAPYEQYF	TGTGCCAGCATGCTGCCAGGAGTAGCCCCTTACGAGCAGTACTTC	TRBJ2-7	NA	TRBV12-3/TRBV12-4	many
CSATGGESYEQYF	TGCAGTGCCACAGGGGGCGAGTCCTACGAGCAGTACTTC	TRBJ2-7	TRBD1	TRBV20-1	NA
CASSSDLVGEQYF	TGTGCCAGCAGCTCTGACTTGGTGGGCGAGCAGTACTTC	TRBJ2-7	NA	TRBV7-2	NA
CASSLSTGDLSYEQYF	TGTGCCAGCAGTCTCTCGACAGGGGACCTCTCCTACGAGCAGTACTTC	TRBJ2-7	TRBD1	TRBV12-3/TRBV12-4	few
CASSGTGGFQPQHF	TGTGCCAGCAGTGGGACAGGAGGGTTTCAGCCCCAGCATTTT	TRBJ1-5	TRBD1	TRBV12-3/TRBV12-4	once
CASSQERGGTTNEKLFF	TGCGCCAGCAGCCAAGAGCGGGGGGGGACAACTAATGAAAAACTGTTTTTT	TRBJ1-4	NA	TRBV4-1	few
CASSASHKGIAGAVGETQYF	TGTGCCAGCAGTGCCTCCCATAAAGGAATAGCGGGGGCAGTAGGGGAGACCCAGTACTTC	TRBJ2-5	TRBD2	TRBV27	few
CSASRQADSPLHF	TGCAGTGCTAGCCGACAGGCGGATTCACCCCTCCACTTT	TRBJ1-6	NA	TRBV20-1	NA
CSVDRGKRNEQFF	TGCAGCGTGGACAGGGGAAAACGGAATGAGCAGTTCTTC	TRBJ2-1	TRBD1	TRBV29-1	NA
CATSFYTEQFF	TGTGCCACCAGTTTTTACACTGAGCAGTTCTTC	TRBJ2-1	NA	TRBV24-1	many
CAISDPPGQAPNYGYTF	TGTGCCATCAGTGACCCCCCAGGACAGGCACCTAACTATGGCTACACCTTC	TRBJ1-2	TRBD1	TRBV10-3	NA
CSARDAGQKETQYF	TGCAGTGCTAGAGATGCGGGACAGAAGGAGACCCAGTACTTC	TRBJ2-5	NA	TRBV20-1	NA
CSAGGGSGANVLTF	TGCAGTGCTGGGGGGGGCTCTGGGGCCAACGTCCTGACTTTC	TRBJ2-6	TRBD2	TRBV20-1	few
CASSSAGGQPQHF	TGTGCCAGCAGTTCTGCGGGCGGCCAGCCCCAGCATTTT	TRBJ1-5	NA	TRBV12-3/TRBV12-4	few
CSAWGTVQETQYF	TGCAGTGCTTGGGGGACAGTCCAAGAGACCCAGTACTTC	TRBJ2-5	TRBD1	TRBV20-1	few
CASIRPGGTNEKLFF	TGTGCCAGCATACGCCCGGGGGGGACTAATGAAAAACTGTTTTTT	TRBJ1-4	NA	TRBV6-1	few
CASRRQGTPVLTF	TGTGCCAGCAGGAGACAGGGGACCCCGGTCCTGACTTTC	TRBJ2-6	TRBD1	TRBV6-1	few
CASRQGYSGRTDTQYF	TGCGCCAGCAGGCAAGGATATAGCGGGAGAACAGATACGCAGTATTTT	TRBJ2-3	TRBD2	TRBV10-2	NA
CASSFPGTGGWETQYF	TGTGCCAGCAGTTTCCCAGGGACAGGGGGCTGGGAGACCCAGTACTTC	TRBJ2-5	TRBD1	TRBV12-3/TRBV12-4	NA
CASSSGQGNSYRQFF	TGTGCCAGCAGCTCCGGACAGGGAAATTCGTATCGGCAGTTCTTC	TRBJ2-1	TRBD1	TRBV11-3	few
CSALGGKDYGYTF	TGCAGTGCGCTCGGGGGAAAGGACTATGGCTACACCTTC	TRBJ1-2	NA	TRBV20-1	few
CAISGVIGTGANTEAFF	TGTGCCATCAGTGGGGTTATTGGGACAGGGGCGAACACTGAAGCTTTCTTT	TRBJ1-1	TRBD1	TRBV10-3	few
CSAREGGSYNEQFF	TGCAGTGCTAGGGAAGGGGGCTCCTACAATGAGCAGTTCTTC	TRBJ2-1	NA	TRBV20-1	NA
CSGGDPSEQYF	TGCAGTGGCGGGGACCCCTCCGAGCAGTACTTC	TRBJ2-7	NA	TRBV20-1	NA
CASSSTGYTDTQYF	TGTGCCAGCAGCTCGACAGGGTACACAGATACGCAGTATTTT	TRBJ2-3	TRBD1	TRBV7-2	few
CASSSTSGRHTGELFF	TGCGCCAGCAGCTCAACTAGCGGGAGGCACACCGGGGAGCTGTTTTTT	TRBJ2-2	TRBD2	TRBV5-1	NA
CASSHPDSYEQYF	TGTGCCAGCAGCCATCCGGACAGCTACGAGCAGTACTTC	TRBJ2-7	NA	TRBV3-1	NA
CSARELAGVDTQYF	TGCAGTGCTAGAGAGCTAGCGGGAGTAGATACGCAGTATTTT	TRBJ2-3	TRBD2	TRBV20-1	few
CASSFGGQGNTEAFF	TGTGCCAGCAGTTTTGGGGGACAGGGGAACACTGAAGCTTTCTTT	TRBJ1-1	TRBD1	TRBV12-3/TRBV12-4	many
CASRTGVTYGYTF	TGTGCCAGCAGGACAGGGGTAACCTATGGCTACACCTTC	TRBJ1-2	TRBD1	TRBV7-2	few
CASSLYGDPGHEQFF	TGTGCCAGCAGCTTATACGGAGATCCGGGTCATGAGCAGTTCTTC	TRBJ2-1	NA	TRBV7-9	NA
CASSLVLASTDTQYF	TGTGCCAGCAGCTTAGTGTTGGCTAGCACAGATACGCAGTATTTT	TRBJ2-3	NA	TRBV11-3	NA
CSVSTGFGNQPQHF	TGCAGCGTTTCGACAGGGTTTGGCAATCAGCCCCAGCATTTT	TRBJ1-5	TRBD1	TRBV29-1	once
CASSFGFPSYEQYF	TGTGCCAGCAGTTTTGGCTTCCCATCCTACGAGCAGTACTTC	TRBJ2-7	NA	TRBV27	few
CASSPTASTDTQYF	TGCGCCAGCAGCCCTACGGCCAGCACAGATACGCAGTATTTT	TRBJ2-3	NA	TRBV4-1	many
CASSAGRSYEQYF	TGTGCCAGCAGCGCTGGACGTTCCTACGAGCAGTACTTC	TRBJ2-7	NA	TRBV3-1	NA
CASSLGAALGYTF	TGTGCCAGCAGTTTAGGGGCAGCCCTAGGCTACACCTTC	TRBJ1-2	NA	TRBV12-3/TRBV12-4	many
CASSEVGGAATEAFF	TGTGCCAGCAGTGAAGTGGGGGGGGCGGCGACTGAAGCTTTCTTT	TRBJ1-1	NA	TRBV6-1	NA
CASSLDRMRGQVGARNEQFF	TGTGCCAGCAGCTTAGATCGAATGAGGGGGCAGGTAGGTGCGCGCAATGAGCAGTTCTTC	TRBJ2-1	TRBD1	TRBV11-2	few
CASSLGTGLHQPQHF	TGTGCCAGCAGCTTAGGGACAGGGCTGCACCAGCCCCAGCATTTT	TRBJ1-5	TRBD1	TRBV7-2	NA
CAISAGTSFYNEQFF	TGTGCCATCAGTGCCGGGACTAGCTTCTACAATGAGCAGTTCTTC	TRBJ2-1	TRBD2	TRBV10-3	few
CASRRRENTGELFF	TGCGCCAGCAGAAGGCGGGAGAACACCGGGGAGCTGTTTTTT	TRBJ2-2	NA	TRBV5-1	few
CASSESFQGAGEKLFF	TGCGCCAGCAGCGAAAGTTTCCAGGGGGCGGGTGAAAAACTGTTTTTT	TRBJ1-4	TRBD1	TRBV5-1	NA
CASSMYLEGEQYF	TGTGCCAGTAGTATGTACCTTGAGGGCGAGCAGTACTTC	TRBJ2-7	NA	TRBV19	few